This T cell receptor (beta chain) was captured in a study of blood T cell repertoires in COVID-19. Looked up from germline, CDR1 is MNHEY and CDR2 is SVGAGI. The V end lost 6 bases, the J end lost 4 bases, and 18 bases lay between the germline ends. The CDR3 covers 15 residues. This clone was seen a handful of times. Only in-frame clones appear in the TCRdb table, and some are missing; sequencing was by immunoSEQ multiplex PCR. Of a few hundred thousand clones in the sample, approximately 85% were seen once. This TCR was sampled from a human donor with COVID-19, enrolled during active disease. The donor label of this sample is uncertain. This chain connects TRBV6-5 to TRBJ1-1; tentatively, D is TRBD1 (6 bases). The sequenced material came from peripheral blood. CDR3 coding DNA: TGTGCCAGCAGACAAAATCTCAGGGGTGGCACTGAAGCTTTCTTT. Its protein product is CASRQNLRGGTEAFF.